The 26 T cell receptor beta chains below were found in one sample sequenced in a study of glioma-infiltrating T cells (dated by TCRdb to between 2015 and 2016). The sequencing machine was an Illumina MiSeq. The iRepertoire nested amplicon-rescue multiplex PCR (arm-PCR) platform was used to amplify TCR alpha and beta CDR3 regions from RNA. TCRdb handled the public reads itself, with Q25 trimming in fastp and clone calling in MiXCR, and kept productive beta chains. Records with the same CDR3 protein are collapsed into one entry carrying the most frequent genes and DNA. This sample gives approximately 89,000 distinct CDR3 sequences in total; 20% to 25% of them show up just once. The ten largest account for about 6.7% of the sample. The sequenced sample was glioma tissue, nonneoplastic brain tissue, or PBMCs (not recorded which). All receptors derive from a human donor with low-grade glioma or glioblastoma, undergoing nonglioma brain surgery, or in good health (not recorded which).

This clonotype was counted many times. The rearrangement links TRBV7-9 to TRBJ2-7; 8 bases map to TRBD2. The CDR3 spans 14 residues. Trimming removed 5 bases from V and 6 bases from J; junction bases left unmatched: 9. Germline-derived CDR1 and CDR2 are SEHNR and FQNEAQ (reference sequence). CDR3 sequence (DNA): TGTGCCAGCAGCAATTCGGGGGGGGGCTCCGAGCAGTACTTC. It specifies CASSNSGGGSEQYF.

This clonotype was recorded many times. The chain recombines TRBV20-1 with TRBJ2-3; tentative D call: TRBD1 (6 bases). Germline CDR1 and CDR2: DFQATT and SNEGSKA (reference sequence). The V end lost 5 bases, the J end lost 2 bases, and 20 bases lay between the germline ends. This CDR3 contains 16 residues. Here the CDR3 DNA reads TGCAGTGCTTATACGGACAGTTCCCCTTCCACAGATACGCAGTATTTT. Amino acid sequence: CSAYTDSSPSTDTQYF.

The sample holds many counts of this clonotype. The CDR3 loop reads CASSYQRTYEQYF. In DNA form, the CDR3 reads TGTGCCAGCAGTTATCAGCGAACCTACGAGCAGTACTTC. This sequence joins TRBV6-1 and TRBJ2-7; D gene ambiguous. The CDR3 covers 13 residues. Trimming took off 5 bases at V and 2 bases at J, with 10 bases between the two ends. Germline V gives CDR1 MNHNS, CDR2 SASEGT.

This clonotype ranks as medium-sized (0.01 to 0.1%). The chain uses TRBV6-1 and TRBJ1-1; D remains unclear. V was shortened by 4 bases and J by 0 bases, with 15 bases between the two germline ends. Per the germline V gene, CDR1 is MNHNS and CDR2 is SASEGT. The CDR3 covers 16 residues. CDR3 amino acids: CASSGRRGKMNTEAFF. In DNA, the CDR3 is TGTGCCAGCAGTGGTAGACGGGGAAAAATGAACACTGAAGCTTTCTTT.

This clonotype was counted at least ten times. The chain combines TRBV7-8 with TRBJ1-1; D may be TRBD1 (5 bases). The CDR3 consists of 13 residues. Trimming pared 1 base from V and 4 bases from J, leaving 7 bases between. Germline V gene lookup returns CDR1 SGHVS and CDR2 FQNEAQ. CDR3 DNA sequence: TGTGCCAGCAGCTTAGGGGGGGGCACTGAAGCTTTCTTT. Residues: CASSLGGGTEAFF.

In this sample, this clonotype turned up many times. This chain connects TRBV6-1 to TRBJ2-7; possibly TRBD1 for D (5 bases). The V and J ends lost 5 bases and 5 bases respectively, with 16 bases between them. This CDR3 spans 14 amino acids. Germline assignment: CDR1 MNHNS and CDR2 SASEGT. CDR3 amino acids: CASSYVGARNEQYF. CDR3 nucleotide sequence: TGTGCCAGCAGTTACGTAGGGGCGAGAAACGAGCAGTACTTC.

This clonotype was found many times. The rearrangement links TRBV5-1 to TRBJ2-7; maybe TRBD1 (5 bases). The CDR3 is made up of 14 amino acids. V was pared by 0 bases and J by 2 bases, with 9 bases between. The V gene's germline CDR1 is SGHRS and CDR2 YFSETQ. This chain's CDR3 is CASSLVAGTYEQYF. The CDR3 nucleotides are TGCGCCAGCAGCTTGGTGGCAGGGACCTACGAGCAGTACTTC. Drawing the rest from reference TRBV5-1 and TRBJ2-7, the complete variable domain is KAGVTQTPRYLIKTRGQQVTLSCSPISGHRSVSWYQQTPGQGLQFLFEYFSETQRNKGNFPGRFSGRQFSNSRSEMNVSTLELGDSALYLCASSLVAGTYEQYFGPGTRLTVT.

About this clonotype itself: A clone one base away is much larger, so this may be a read error. This rearrangement joins TRBV7-9 to TRBJ2-1, with D maybe TRBD1 (6 bases). The length of the CDR3 is 13 residues. Germline assignment: CDR1 SEHNR and CDR2 FQNEAQ (reference sequence). The CDR3 protein is CANSLSQGSEQFF. The CDR3 DNA is TGTGCCAACAGCTTGTCCCAGGGGAGTGAGCAGTTCTTC.

Concerning this clonotype: One end of the junction is discordant with germline, which a read error may explain. The chain joins TRBV29-1 to TRBJ2-3; D unclear. CDR3 length: 13 amino acids. Germline V gene sequence: CDR1 SQVTM, CDR2 ANQGSEA. CDR3 sequence reads: CIVVDGATDTQYF. CDR3 in DNA: TGCATCGTTGTGGATGGAGCCACAGATACGCAGTATTTT.

The chain carries TRBV7-9 and TRBJ2-5; D is unclear. Trimming cost V 1 base and J 2 bases, with 8 bases left between them. Germline V lookup: CDR1 SEHNR, CDR2 FQNEAQ (reference sequence). The CDR3 runs to 14 residues. CDR3 coding DNA: TGTGCCAGCAGCTTAGACCTGGAGCAAGAGACCCAGTACTTC. Translated: CASSLDLEQETQYF.

This clonotype has at least ten counts. The chain employs TRBV6-2 or TRBV6-3 and TRBJ2-2, with 10 positions matching TRBD2. Losses at the gene ends were 4 bases for V and 0 bases for J; bases not matched to a gene: 5. The CDR3 runs to 17 residues. Germline V CDR1 and CDR2: MNHEY, SVGEGT. The CDR3 spells CASSLGLAGANTGELFF. The CDR3 coding sequence is TGTGCCAGCAGTTTAGGGCTAGCGGGGGCGAACACCGGGGAGCTGTTTTTT.

The V gene is TRBV29-1, the J gene TRBJ2-7, with 11 bases lining up with TRBD1. The CDR3 spans 14 residues. V lost 7 bases and J lost 2; bases outside the gene matches: 7. Germline values: CDR1 SQVTM, CDR2 ANQGSEA. CDR3 nucleotide sequence: TGCAGCGCCGGGGGACAGGGGGATCCCTACGAGCAGTACTTC. Translation: CSAGGQGDPYEQYF.

This clonotype was seen repeatedly, ten times or more. The CDR3 spells CASSALASNNEQFF. The CDR3 nucleotides are TGTGCCAGCAGTGCTCTAGCGAGTAACAATGAGCAGTTCTTC. V gene TRBV25-1 combines with J gene TRBJ2-1, with D perhaps TRBD2 (6 bases). This CDR3 has 14 amino acids. The V gene lost 4 bases and the J gene lost 5 bases, with 12 bases spanning the gap. The germline V gene has CDR1 MGHDK and CDR2 SYGVNS. Based on the CDR3 plus reference TRBV25-1 and TRBJ2-1, the full variable domain is EADIYQTPRYLVIGTGKKITLECSQTMGHDKMYWYQQDPGMELHLIHYSYGVNSTEKGDLSSESTVSRIRTEHFPLTLESARPSHTSQYLCASSALASNNEQFFGPGTRLTVL.

The chain has TRBV7-8 and TRBJ2-1; possibly TRBD2 for D (5 bases). Per germline, CDR1 SGHVS and CDR2 FQNEAQ. The CDR3 is 16 amino acids. V dropped 5 bases and J dropped 2 bases, with 16 bases sitting between them. Here the CDR3 reads CASSPQAGRTYNEQFF. The CDR3 region has the DNA TGTGCCAGCAGCCCCCAGGCGGGCCGAACCTACAATGAGCAGTTCTTC.

The rearrangement joins TRBV2 to TRBJ1-6, with D possibly TRBD1 on 6 matching bases. Germline loops: CDR1 SNHLY, CDR2 FYNNEI. The CDR3 runs 15 residues. The ends were cut back, 4 bases at V and 9 bases at J, with 16 bases in the middle. The CDR3 nucleotides are TGTGCCAGCAGTGCCTCCCGAGGGGGAATTTCACCCCTCCACTTT. It specifies CASSASRGGISPLHF.

The J gene is TRBJ1-5, the V gene TRBV7-2; 7 positions match TRBD1. Germline values: CDR1 SGHTA, CDR2 FQGNSA. The CDR3 consists of 15 residues. J gave up 5 bases and V 5 bases, and 9 bases lay outside the gene matches. CDR3 amino acids: CASSPHRGHHQPQHF. The CDR3 nucleotides read TGTGCCAGCAGCCCCCACAGGGGACACCATCAGCCCCAGCATTTT.

The sample holds a few counts of this clonotype. This chain uses TRBV19 with TRBJ1-5, with D possibly matching TRBD1 (6 bases). Looked up from germline, CDR1 is LNHDA and CDR2 is SQIVND (reference sequence). V was pared by 4 bases and J by 0 bases, with 16 bases between. This CDR3 comprises 17 residues. The CDR3 sequence: CASSTHRGGYSNQPQHF. CDR3 nucleotides: TGTGCCAGTAGTACACACCGAGGGGGTTATAGCAATCAGCCCCAGCATTTT.

With respect to this clonotype: A much bigger clone sits one base away, suggesting this may be a read error. This chain connects TRBV20-1 to TRBJ2-7, with 8 bases that match TRBD2. The trim removed 4 bases at V and 3 bases at J, leaving 11 bases unmatched. Germline V gene lookup returns CDR1 DFQATT and CDR2 SNEGSKA (reference sequence). The CDR3 contains 15 residues. This chain's CDR3 is CSAKDPRGGLYEQYF. In nucleotides, the CDR3 is TGCAGTGCTAAAGATCCCCGGGGGGGCCTCTACGAGCAGTACTTC.

This clonotype was detected many times. This chain uses TRBV6-1 with TRBJ1-5, with D unresolved. CDR1 is MNHNS, CDR2 SASEGT, per germline. The CDR3 is 15 amino acids. V was cut by 5 bases and J by 0 bases, with 11 bases left in between. CDR3 sequence: CASSFTDNSNQPQHF. In nucleotides, the CDR3 is TGTGCCAGCAGTTTTACAGATAATAGCAATCAGCCCCAGCATTTT.

This clonotype showed up many times. This chain uses TRBV27 with TRBJ2-1; D call uncertain. Germline loops: CDR1 MNHEY, CDR2 SMNVEV (reference sequence). Trimming removed 3 bases from V and 7 bases from J, with 10 bases in between. The CDR3 is 13 amino acids. This chain's CDR3 is CASSFSTPNEQFF. The CDR3 DNA is TGTGCCAGCAGTTTCTCCACCCCGAATGAGCAGTTCTTC.

In its sample, this clonotype was seen once. This clone may be a read error of a much larger clone one base away. The chain recombines TRBV7-8 with TRBJ2-3, with 7 bases fitting TRBD2. The CDR3 runs to 14 residues. In germline, CDR1 is SGHVS, CDR2 FQNEAQ. For the CDR3, the DNA is TGTGCCAGCAGGGTTTCAAGCGGGGCAGATATGCAGTATTTT. This codes for CASRVSSGADMQYF.

This clonotype was seen at least ten times. This sequence joins TRBV18 and TRBJ1-2, with unresolved D. Germline CDR1 KGHSH, CDR2 LQKENI. The CDR3 extends over 13 amino acids. V lost 3 bases and J 2 bases, leaving 7 bases between the germline ends. CDR3 coding DNA: TGTGCCAGCTCACCCGACAAGAACTATGGCTACACCTTC. Translation: CASSPDKNYGYTF. The variable domain in full, completed from reference TRBV18 and TRBJ1-2, reads NAGVMQNPRHLVRRRGQEARLRCSPMKGHSHVYWYRQLPEEGLKFMVYLQKENIIDESGMPKERFSAEFPKEGPSILRIQQVVRGDSAAYFCASSPDKNYGYTFGSGTRLTVV.

There are many counts of this clonotype. The V gene is TRBV20-1, the J gene TRBJ1-2; D unresolved. Germline V gene lookup returns CDR1 DFQATT and CDR2 SNEGSKA (reference sequence). This CDR3 has 11 amino acids. Trimming removed 6 bases at V and 7 bases at J, with 12 bases between. The CDR3 here is CSAENGGGYTF. The DNA for the CDR3 is TGCAGTGCGGAGAACGGCGGTGGCTACACCTTC.

The chain recombines TRBV2 with TRBJ2-4; 8 bases match TRBD2. Trimming removed 4 bases from V and 4 bases from J; junction bases left unmatched: 3. In germline, CDR1 is SNHLY, CDR2 FYNNEI. The CDR3 runs 14 residues. The CDR3 protein is CASSVTGGKNIQYF. The CDR3 DNA sequence: TGTGCCAGCAGTGTAACGGGAGGGAAAAACATTCAGTACTTC.

To note about this clonotype: A much larger clone lies a single base off, so this may be a read error. V usage is TRBV18 and J usage is TRBJ2-7, with 10 bases aligning to TRBD2. CDR3 length: 16 amino acids. CDR1 and CDR2 (germline): KGHSH, LQKENI. Unmatched junction bases numbered 12, after V lost 3 bases and J lost 7 bases. DNA of the CDR3: TGTGCCAGCTCACCCTTAGCGGGAGGACCGGGCAATGAGCAGTACTTC. Residues: CASSPLAGGPGNEQYF.

The chain combines TRBV3-1 with TRBJ2-3; the match to TRBD2 covers 8 bases. V lost 1 base and J lost 5; bases outside the gene matches: 8. This CDR3 region has 16 residues. CDR1 is LGHDT and CDR2 is YNNKEL in the germline V gene (reference sequence). CDR3 in amino acids: CASSQGSGLVGDTQYF. CDR3 nucleotide sequence: TGTGCCAGCAGCCAAGGTTCGGGACTAGTAGGAGATACGCAGTATTTT.